The next 15 T cell receptor beta chains were all read from a single sample in a study of chemoradiotherapy in HPV16-positive cancers. Profiled with immunoSEQ multiplex PCR; TCRdb holds only in-frame clones, not every one. Of some 15,000 clones in the sample, approximately 80% were seen once. Sampling was performed from a patient who underwent chemoradiotherapy. The receptors come from a human donor with HPV-associated anogenital cancer.

The genes are TRBV19 and TRBJ2-5; 7 bases line up with TRBD1. V shed 4 bases and J 5 bases; nucleotides not matched to a gene: 4. The CDR3 consists of 13 residues. Germline values: CDR1 LNHDA, CDR2 SQIVND (reference sequence). This CDR3 reads CASSSDRAETQYF. DNA for the CDR3: TGTGCCAGTAGTAGCGACAGGGCGGAGACCCAGTACTTC.

This clone has a handful of counts. The rearrangement joins TRBV4-1 to TRBJ2-5, with 10 bases identical to TRBD2. Trimming removed 4 bases from V and 3 bases from J; junction bases left unmatched: 2. Germline V gene sequence: CDR1 MGHRA, CDR2 YSYEKL. The CDR3 is 14 residues long. DNA for the CDR3: TGCGCCAGCAGCCTAACTAGCGGGGAAGAGACCCAGTACTTC. This codes for CASSLTSGEETQYF.

This clone was observed a few times. The rearrangement joins TRBV27 to TRBJ1-1, with unresolved D. The germline V gene encodes CDR1 MNHEY and CDR2 SMNVEV (reference sequence). V was trimmed by 7 bases and J by 1 base, leaving 10 bases between them. The CDR3 is 13 amino acids. This chain's CDR3 is CASKDSGNTEAFF. CDR3 bases: TGTGCCAGCAAGGACTCAGGGAACACTGAAGCTTTCTTT.

V usage is TRBV5-1 and J usage is TRBJ1-1; D unresolved. Deletions cut 0 bases from V and 1 base from J, with 7 bases between. The CDR3 loop spans 14 amino acids. Germline CDR1 reads SGHRS; CDR2 reads YFSETQ. The CDR3 nucleotides read TGCGCCAGCAGCTTGGGGACCTCGAACACTGAAGCTTTCTTT. Its translation: CASSLGTSNTEAFF.

This chain connects TRBV7-9 to TRBJ2-1, with a tentative D call TRBD1 (6 bases). V was cut by 3 bases and J by 6 bases, with 9 bases left in between. This CDR3 has 13 residues. The germline gives CDR1 SEHNR, CDR2 FQNEAQ (reference sequence). The CDR3, as DNA: TGTGCCAGCAGCTTGGAAGGGGGCAATGAGCAGTTCTTC. Amino acids: CASSLEGGNEQFF.

This rearrangement joins TRBV5-8 to TRBJ1-2; D remains ambiguous. The CDR3 is made up of 12 amino acids. The germline V and J ends were trimmed by 0 bases and 5 bases, with 5 bases remaining between them. Germline V gene lookup returns CDR1 SGHTS and CDR2 YDEGEE. The CDR3 region is CASSLGVYGYTF. The CDR3 coding sequence is TGTGCCAGCAGCTTGGGGGTATATGGCTACACCTTC.

J is TRBJ2-3 and V is TRBV7-2, with D possibly matching TRBD1 (6 bases). This CDR3 has 14 residues. Germline lookup yields CDR1 SGHTA and CDR2 FQGNSA. V shed 5 bases and J shed 2 bases, with 11 bases lying between them. CDR3 protein: CASSRGQPTDTQYF. The CDR3 region has the DNA TGTGCCAGCAGCCGAGGACAGCCCACAGATACGCAGTATTTT.

The count of this clone is one. The genes are TRBV2 and TRBJ1-5; 7 bases map to TRBD1. V dropped 5 bases and J dropped 5; count of bases not matched to a gene: 3. The germline CDR1 and CDR2 sequences are SNHLY and FYNNEI. CDR3 length: 13 residues. In DNA, the CDR3 is TGTGCCAGCAGTAGGGACAGCCATCAGCCCCAGCATTTT. This gives the protein CASSRDSHQPQHF.

The chain is built from TRBV29-1 and TRBJ1-2, with D hard to call. Trimming stripped 3 bases from V and 2 bases from J, with 7 bases between. The CDR3 covers 12 residues. The germline V gene encodes CDR1 SQVTM and CDR2 ANQGSEA. CDR3 region: CSVDHNNYGYTF. The CDR3 bases are TGCAGCGTTGATCACAACAACTATGGCTACACCTTC. Complete variable domain (other parts from reference TRBV29-1 and TRBJ1-2): SAVISQKPSRDICQRGTSLTIQCQVDSQVTMMFWYRQQPGQSLTLIATANQGSEATYESGFVIDKFPISRPNLTFSTLTVSNMSPEDSSIYLCSVDHNNYGYTFGSGTRLTVV.

The chain couples TRBV7-2 to TRBJ1-3; D gene ambiguous. The CDR3 extends over 16 amino acids. Trimming removed 1 base at V and 0 bases at J, with 10 bases between. Per the germline V gene, CDR1 is SGHTA and CDR2 is FQGNSA. The CDR3 region has the DNA TGTGCCAGCAGCTTAGGGCGGGCGGACTCTGGAAACACCATATATTTT. Translating gives CASSLGRADSGNTIYF.

The rearrangement links TRBV5-8 to TRBJ1-1, with D uncertain. CDR3 size: 13 residues. V gave up 4 bases and J gave up 1 base, with 8 bases separating them. Germline values: CDR1 SGHTS, CDR2 YDEGEE. Here the CDR3 reads CASSRQQNTEAFF. For the CDR3, the DNA is TGTGCCAGCAGCCGGCAGCAGAACACTGAAGCTTTCTTT.

The chain uses TRBV4-2 and TRBJ1-2; D may be TRBD1 (6 bases). The CDR3 length is 11 residues. CDR1 is LGHNA, CDR2 YNFKEQ, per germline. Trimming stripped 4 bases from V and 6 bases from J, with 6 bases between. The CDR3 region has the DNA TGTGCCAGCAGCCCAGGGGATGGCTACACCTTC. Translated, it gives CASSPGDGYTF.

This clone was found a few times. This chain links TRBV5-1 with TRBJ1-6, with D hard to call. The CDR3 is made up of 13 amino acids. Germline values: CDR1 SGHRS, CDR2 YFSETQ. The V end lost 0 bases, the J end lost 7 bases, and 5 bases lay between the germline ends. CDR3 region: CASSLAANSPLHF. The CDR3 nucleotides read TGCGCCAGCAGCTTGGCTGCGAATTCACCCCTCCACTTT.

This chain connects TRBV2 to TRBJ1-2; possible D gene TRBD1, 6 bases. The germline CDR1 and CDR2 sequences are SNHLY and FYNNEI. With 5 bases removed from V and 6 bases from J, the gap between germline ends came to 10 bases. The CDR3 extends over 12 amino acids. The CDR3 DNA is TGTGCCAGCAGTACACAGGGCGATGGCTACACCTTC. Protein: CASSTQGDGYTF.

The chain is built from TRBV27 and TRBJ1-5, with TRBD1 identical over 7 bases. The germline gives CDR1 MNHEY, CDR2 SMNVEV (reference sequence). V lost 5 bases to trimming and J lost 0 bases; unmatched junction nucleotides: 4. The CDR3 runs 15 residues. The CDR3 DNA reads TGTGCCAGCAGTCGGACAGGTTATAGCAATCAGCCCCAGCATTTT. Translated: CASSRTGYSNQPQHF.